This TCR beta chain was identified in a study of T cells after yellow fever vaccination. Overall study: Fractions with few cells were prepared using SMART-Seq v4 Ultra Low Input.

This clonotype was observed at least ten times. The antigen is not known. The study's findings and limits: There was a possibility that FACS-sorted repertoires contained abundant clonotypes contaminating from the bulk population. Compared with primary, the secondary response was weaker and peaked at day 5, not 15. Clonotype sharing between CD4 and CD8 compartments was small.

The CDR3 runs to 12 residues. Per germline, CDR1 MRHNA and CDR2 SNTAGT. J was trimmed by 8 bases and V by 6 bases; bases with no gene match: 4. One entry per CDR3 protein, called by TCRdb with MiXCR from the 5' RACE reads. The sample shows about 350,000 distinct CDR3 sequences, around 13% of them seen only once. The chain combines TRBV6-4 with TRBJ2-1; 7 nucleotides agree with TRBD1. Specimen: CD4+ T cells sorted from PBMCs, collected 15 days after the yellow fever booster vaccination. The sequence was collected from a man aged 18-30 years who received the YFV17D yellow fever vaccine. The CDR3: CASSNRGDEQFF. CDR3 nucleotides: TGTGCCAGCAGCAACAGGGGAGATGAGCAGTTCTTC.